What follows are 18 T cell receptor beta chains derived from one specimen sequenced in a study of cytomegalovirus exposure and HLA in healthy donors. Some clones are missing from TCRdb's copy, which holds only in-frame ones; the method was immunoSEQ multiplex PCR. The table records approximately 200,000 clones, 80% to 90% of them present only once. The sample comprised PBMCs. Receptor source: a woman between 18 and 29 years old in good health and CMV-seronegative.

The chain combines TRBV4-3 with TRBJ2-2; 14 bases match TRBD2. V trimming: 3 bases; J trimming: 3 bases; junction bases outside the gene matches: 12. The germline CDR1 and CDR2 sequences are LGHNA and YSLEER. CDR3 length equals 20 residues. The CDR3 sequence is CASSQASGTSGRAYTGELFF. CDR3 DNA: TGCGCCAGCAGCCAGGCGTCCGGGACTAGCGGGAGAGCGTACACCGGGGAGCTGTTTTTT.

The chain is built from TRBV7-2 and TRBJ2-1; 7 bases are shared with TRBD2. The CDR3 loop spans 16 amino acids. Germline V gene sequence: CDR1 SGHTA, CDR2 FQGNSA. J was trimmed by 4 bases and V by 1 base; bases with no gene match: 7. The CDR3 nucleotides are TGTGCCAGCAGCTTAGTTGCCAGCGGGATGTACAATGAGCAGTTCTTC. Its translation is CASSLVASGMYNEQFF.

This chain joins TRBV6-1 and TRBJ2-2, with a tentative D call TRBD2 (6 bases). CDR3 length: 13 amino acids. Looked up from germline, CDR1 is MNHNS and CDR2 is SASEGT. Deletions cut 6 bases from V and 6 bases from J, with 11 bases between. CDR3 nucleotide sequence: TGTGCCAGCAGAGCCGGGACTTCCGGGGAGCTGTTTTTT. Its translation: CASRAGTSGELFF.

The DNA for the CDR3 is TGTGCCAGTAGTATAGGGGCCCTCCACTATGGCTACACCTTC. Translated: CASSIGALHYGYTF. The rearrangement joins TRBV19 to TRBJ1-2, with unresolved D. V lost 1 base, J lost 3 bases, and 9 bases lay in between. Germline lookup yields CDR1 LNHDA and CDR2 SQIVND (reference sequence). This CDR3 has 14 residues. Supplemented by reference TRBV19 and TRBJ1-2, the full variable domain reads DGGITQSPKYLFRKEGQNVTLSCEQNLNHDAMYWYRQDPGQGLRLIYYSQIVNDFQKGDIAEGYSVSREKKESFPLTVTSAQKNPTAFYLCASSIGALHYGYTFGSGTRLTVV.

The table lists this clone with a few counts. The chain has TRBV11-2 and TRBJ1-3; 8 bases fit TRBD1. V lost 5 bases, J lost 2 bases, and 5 bases stayed unmatched. There are 15 residues in the CDR3. Germline V gene sequence: CDR1 SGHAT, CDR2 FQNNGV. The CDR3 DNA follows: TGTGCCAGCAGCCTTCAGGGGGCAGCTGGAAACACCATATATTTT. Protein product: CASSLQGAAGNTIYF. Drawing the rest from reference TRBV11-2 and TRBJ1-3, the complete variable domain is EAGVAQSPRYKIIEKRQSVAFWCNPISGHATLYWYQQILGQGPKLLIQFQNNGVVDDSQLPKDRFSAERLKGVDSTLKIQPAKLEDSAVYLCASSLQGAAGNTIYFGEGSWLTVV.

The rearrangement uses TRBV28 and TRBJ2-7, with D perhaps matching TRBD1 (5 bases). The CDR3 runs 14 residues. CDR1 and CDR2 from the germline V gene are MDHEN and SYDVKM. With 2 bases removed from V and 3 bases from J, the gap between germline ends came to 11 bases. For the CDR3, the DNA is TGTGCCAGCAGTTTACAGGGCAACTTCTACGAGCAGTACTTC. It encodes CASSLQGNFYEQYF.

This rearrangement joins TRBV5-1 to TRBJ2-7; 11 bases match TRBD1. The CDR3 consists of 15 residues. Germline CDR1 reads SGHRS; CDR2 reads YFSETQ. Trimming cost V 4 bases and J 5 bases; bases outside gene matches: 8. As DNA, the CDR3 is TGCGCCAGCAGCGCCGGGACAGGGGGTAGCGACGAGCAGTACTTC. As protein: CASSAGTGGSDEQYF.

This clone showed up just once. V gene TRBV27 combines with J gene TRBJ2-1; the D gene is possibly TRBD2 (5 bases). The germline CDR1 and CDR2 sequences are MNHEY and SMNVEV (reference sequence). The CDR3 loop spans 13 amino acids. V shed 3 bases and J shed 7 bases, with 10 bases lying between them. The CDR3 DNA follows: TGTGCCAGCAGTTTGTGGGAGCGTAATGAGCAGTTCTTC. Protein: CASSLWERNEQFF.

J is TRBJ2-7 and V is TRBV7-2; D perhaps matches TRBD1 (6 bases). Germline-derived CDR1 and CDR2 are SGHTA and FQGNSA. V lost 5 bases to trimming and J lost 4 bases, with 15 bases between them. CDR3 size: 14 residues. The DNA of the CDR3 is TGTGCCAGCAGCAGGAACAGGGTTCGGTACGAGCAGTACTTC. It codes for CASSRNRVRYEQYF.

This clone has just a few counts. V gene TRBV7-6 combines with J gene TRBJ2-7; weak D call: TRBD2 (5 bases). V was shortened by 2 bases and J by 4 bases, with 15 bases between the two germline ends. The germline V gene encodes CDR1 SGHVS and CDR2 FNYEAQ. CDR3 length equals 15 residues. CDR3 in amino acids: CASSLIPGRMYEQYF. Here the CDR3 DNA reads TGTGCCAGCAGCTTAATTCCGGGAAGGATGTACGAGCAGTACTTC. Full variable domain (missing parts from reference TRBV7-6 and TRBJ2-7): GAGVSQSPRYKVTKRGQDVALRCDPISGHVSLYWYRQALGQGPEFLTYFNYEAQQDKSGLPNDRFSAERPEGSISTLTIQRTEQRDSAMYRCASSLIPGRMYEQYFGPGTRLTVT.

The V gene is TRBV4-1, the J gene TRBJ1-2; no definite D call. Germline V gene data show CDR1 as MGHRA and CDR2 as YSYEKL. The CDR3 runs to 15 residues. The V end lost 6 bases, the J end lost 3 bases, and 17 bases lay between the germline ends. CDR3 in DNA: TGCGCCAGCAGGCGGGCAGATTCGGGGTACTATGGCTACACCTTC. This gives the protein CASRRADSGYYGYTF.

The chain has TRBV19 and TRBJ2-7; D remains unclear. Germline CDR1 is LNHDA and CDR2 is SQIVND (reference sequence). This CDR3 spans 15 amino acids. Trimming stripped 6 bases from V and 5 bases from J, with 20 bases between. CDR3 bases: TGTGCCAGTAGCCTTAGGTCTGGGCCTCTGGACGAGCAGTACTTC. It codes for CASSLRSGPLDEQYF.

The chain joins TRBV5-1 to TRBJ2-1, with TRBD2 matching over 13 bases. This CDR3 is 17 amino acids long. Germline-derived CDR1 and CDR2 are SGHRS and YFSETQ. V was pared by 2 bases and J by 7 bases, with 9 bases of the junction left unmatched. The CDR3 loop reads CASSFTSGRAFVNEQFF. DNA of the CDR3: TGCGCCAGCAGCTTCACTAGCGGGAGGGCCTTTGTTAATGAGCAGTTCTTC.

V and J are TRBV19 and TRBJ1-1, with 7 positions matching TRBD1. The V segment lost 4 bases and the J segment 6 bases; nucleotides outside the gene matches: 11. This CDR3 has 15 amino acids. Germline V gives CDR1 LNHDA, CDR2 SQIVND (reference sequence). CDR3 sequence (DNA): TGTGCCAGTAGTAGCAGATCAGGGGGGTTTCCTGAAGCTTTCTTT. Translating gives CASSSRSGGFPEAFF.

The chain employs TRBV27 and TRBJ1-2; D call uncertain. CDR3 length: 14 residues. Trimming shortened V by 0 bases and J by 8 bases, and 13 bases separated the two germline ends. Germline-derived CDR1 and CDR2 are MNHEY and SMNVEV (reference sequence). This chain's CDR3 is CASSLSGWSRGYTF. Written as DNA, the CDR3 is TGTGCCAGCAGTTTATCCGGGTGGTCACGGGGCTACACCTTC.

This chain links TRBV7-2 with TRBJ1-1, with 7 nucleotides matching TRBD1. The V and J ends lost 1 base and 0 bases, in that order; junction bases with no gene match: 2. The germline V gene encodes CDR1 SGHTA and CDR2 FQGNSA. This CDR3 spans 15 amino acids. In DNA, the CDR3 is TGTGCCAGCAGCTTAGACAGGGGCATGAACACTGAAGCTTTCTTT. Translated, it gives CASSLDRGMNTEAFF.

The CDR3 DNA is TGTGCAAGTCGCTTAGCCGCCCCCTATAGTAGGACAAACGAGCAGTACTTC. Translation: CASRLAAPYSRTNEQYF. The chain joins TRBV12-2 to TRBJ2-7; the tabulated D call, TRBD1, remains unverified against the DNA. TRBV12-2 is reported as a pseudogene. This CDR3 has 17 residues.

This chain joins TRBV28 and TRBJ2-3; 8 bases align to TRBD2. Germline CDR1 and CDR2: MDHEN and SYDVKM. Unmatched junction bases numbered 11, after V lost 7 bases and J lost 2 bases. The CDR3 has 16 amino acids. As DNA, the CDR3 is TGTGCCAGCAAGAGACTAGCGCGAGCTTACACAGATACGCAGTATTTT. Its translation is CASKRLARAYTDTQYF.